The next 10 T cell receptor beta chains were all read from a single sample in a study of metastatic and nonmetastatic thyroid tumors (TCRdb year 2020). No patient had received any treatment before thyroid surgery. The method behind the library was PCR. The sequencer was an Illumina HiSeq 4000. Starting from the raw public reads, TCRdb applied fastp trimming at Q25, assembled clones with MiXCR and retained in-frame beta chains. Here the sample has 8,000 to 9,000 clones; over 25% occur a single time. The ten largest clones add up to roughly 13% of the sample. Material for sequencing was adjacent normal tissue. Source of these receptors: a female donor with papillary thyroid cancer or a benign thyroid nodule (not recorded which). Some clones in this sample may be carry-over from other donors' samples.

This clone was counted many times. This chain connects TRBV19 to TRBJ1-4; D gene uncertain. V lost 1 base and J 1 base, leaving 10 bases between the germline ends. CDR1 is LNHDA and CDR2 is SQIVND in the germline V gene (reference sequence). The CDR3 runs 16 residues. The CDR3 spells CASSIGAGVTNEKLFF. CDR3 nucleotides: TGTGCCAGTAGTATAGGGGCCGGGGTAACTAATGAAAAACTGTTTTTT.

This clone was seen repeatedly, ten times or more. The chain has TRBV10-3 and TRBJ2-1; 15 positions match TRBD2. This CDR3 spans 24 amino acids. Germline-derived CDR1 and CDR2 are ENHRY and SYGVKD. With 2 bases clipped from V and 2 bases from J, the junction kept 22 bases outside the gene matches. The CDR3 protein is CAISEEESFVWTSGRVHPYNEQFF. DNA of the CDR3: TGTGCCATCAGTGAGGAGGAGTCATTCGTGTGGACTAGCGGGAGGGTCCATCCCTACAATGAGCAGTTCTTC.

This chain connects TRBV20-1 to TRBJ2-7; D unresolved. V was shortened by 4 bases and J by 5 bases, with 18 bases between the two germline ends. Germline V gene lookup returns CDR1 DFQATT and CDR2 SNEGSKA (reference sequence). This CDR3 region has 14 residues. CDR3 amino acids: CSAIDRLRYNEQYF. CDR3 DNA: TGCAGTGCTATAGATCGCCTACGGTACAACGAGCAGTACTTC.

In this sample, this clone is medium-sized (0.01 to 0.1%). The chain couples TRBV28 to TRBJ2-3; 7 bases match TRBD1. This CDR3 has 18 residues. Germline trimming cut 5 bases from V and 4 bases from J; bases unmatched to any gene: 18. The V gene's germline CDR1 is MDHEN and CDR2 SYDVKM. This CDR3 reads CASSGGGENRGGPDTQYF. CDR3 bases: TGTGCCAGCAGTGGTGGGGGAGAAAACAGGGGTGGCCCAGATACGCAGTATTTT.

This clone was detected ten times or more. V usage is TRBV7-9 and J usage is TRBJ2-1; weak D call: TRBD2 (6 bases). This CDR3 is built from 14 residues. CDR1 and CDR2 (germline): SEHNR, FQNEAQ (reference sequence). V was cut by 8 bases and J by 8 bases, with 19 bases left in between. CDR3 nucleotide sequence: TGTGCCAGCTTTGAATTCGGGAGTTCAGATGAGCAGTTCTTC. Translation: CASFEFGSSDEQFF.

Worth noting for this clone: This sequence may be a read error, since a much larger clone differs from it by one base. The chain combines TRBV11-2 with TRBJ2-5; D is undetermined. Germline lookup yields CDR1 SGHAT and CDR2 FQNNGV. The CDR3 runs 14 residues. DNA of the CDR3: TGTGCCATCAGCTATACCGGACGGCGAGAGACCCAGTACTTC. Protein product: CAISYTGRRETQYF.

The chain combines TRBV6-1 with TRBJ1-5; 9 nucleotides align to TRBD1. V lost 4 bases and J lost 6; bases outside the gene matches: 10. This CDR3 region has 16 residues. CDR1 and CDR2 (germline): MNHNS, SASEGT. The chain's CDR3 is CASSGSRDRAPQPQHF. The CDR3 DNA sequence: TGTGCCAGCAGTGGGAGCCGGGACAGGGCTCCTCAGCCCCAGCATTTT.

This clone has ten or more counts. Sequence at one end of the junction differs from germline and may be a read error. In DNA form, the CDR3 reads TGCAGTGCTGGGGGGGGGCTCGGGACTAATGAAAAACTGGTTTTT. It is translated as CSAGGGLGTNEKLVF. The rearrangement uses TRBV20-1 and TRBJ1-4; D is possibly TRBD1 (6 bases). The CDR3 has 15 amino acids. CDR1 DFQATT and CDR2 SNEGSKA come from the germline V gene (reference sequence).

The genes are TRBV6-1 and TRBJ1-3; D is undetermined. The V gene lost 4 bases and the J gene lost 1 base, with 11 bases spanning the gap. The CDR3 is made up of 15 amino acids. Germline assignment: CDR1 MNHNS and CDR2 SASEGT. The CDR3: CASSGTLGSGNTIYF. CDR3 nucleotides: TGTGCCAGCAGTGGCACTTTGGGGTCTGGAAACACCATATATTTT.

To note about this clone: Relative to the germline gene, one junction end is altered; a read error may explain this. V and J are TRBV5-8 and TRBJ2-7; D remains unclear. CDR3 length: 12 residues. Germline V gene lookup returns CDR1 SGHTS and CDR2 YDEGEE. The CDR3 DNA is TGTGCCATCAGCTTCTCCTTCTACGATCAGTACTTC. Translating gives CAISFSFYDQYF.